This note documents a single T cell receptor (beta chain) sequence. This clonotype showed up just a few times. No antigen is known for it. No qualities accompany the bases; no much larger clone lies one base away. The library relied on 5' RACE. A second PCR of about 6 to 11 cycles was run with a J-beta primer mix and a sample-barcoded 5' primer. A template-switch 5' adaptor carrying 12 random nucleotides introduced a unique molecular identifier onto each TCR beta cDNA molecule. Each sample yielded at least 3 million CDR3-containing paired-end reads. All of the RNA was converted into first-strand cDNA using the Mint cDNA synthesis kit, with a TRBC-specific oligonucleotide serving as the primer. Following uracil-DNA glycosylase treatment, a first 18-cycle PCR with universal primers M1SS and BC2_uni_R was performed on all cDNA. Processing in the source paper ran as follows. Normalization of each sample was performed by random selection of 1 million high-quality reads, each carrying a distinct molecular identifier. Instead of being binned into consensus sequences, reads with shared molecular identifiers were discarded. CDR3 identification, clonotype clustering and error correction used MiTCR with a Q25 quality threshold and the strictest error-elimination algorithm. A nonparametric unseen species model with Euler transformation was used to estimate a lower bound on total TCR beta diversity. Clones were called with MiXCR by TCRdb after fastp trimmed the public reads at Q25, and only in-frame beta chains were retained. Every CDR3 protein is listed once, alongside the most common genes and DNA of its rows. The V and J calls reflect TCRdb's pipeline rather than the authors' work. The sample contains some 1.8 million distinct CDR3 sequences, more than 35% of them found a single time. Jointly, the top ten make up around 23% of the sample.

The donors were roughly 40 Caucasian individuals from Russia, aged roughly 6 to 90 years, who were systemically healthy. Ten milliliters of peripheral blood were collected from each donor into EDTA-treated Vacutainer tubes. Ficoll-Paque density-gradient centrifugation was used to isolate PBMCs, with at least 7 million obtained per sample. Trizol reagent was used to extract total RNA from the PBMCs, yielding at least 6 micrograms per sample. For every donor, an aliquot of PBMCs went through flow cytometry to measure the percentages of naive CD45RAhigh/CD27high T cells. The data derive from a study of blood T cells in healthy people across ages (dated by TCRdb to between 2015 and 2016). The study in broad terms: Template switching captured roughly one uniquely barcoded TCR beta cDNA molecule per two T cells in model experiments. The donors were divided into four age groups: young (average around 17 years), middle-aged (about 41), aged (approximately 62) and long-lived (about 79). To track age-related changes in TCR beta repertoire diversity, the study relied on deep sequencing normalized with unique cDNA molecular identifiers. Donors of different ages were randomly distributed across sequencing lanes to avoid experimental bias. Two additional independent replicas of 1 million unique cDNA reads from the same blood draw were analyzed for two donors (one aged 18 to 29 and one aged 80 or older). Results the study describes overall, beyond this receptor: Estimates of total diversity based on one million sequenced T cells were considered lower bounds and underestimates. Conclusive comparison of naive and antigen-experienced compartments was prevented by the profiling of bulk unsorted PBMCs. As age increased, observed TCR beta diversity per million T cells dropped in a roughly linear way, and a significant reduction was already evident by age approximately 40. There was a strong correlation between observed TCR beta diversity and the percentage of naive T cells measured by flow cytometry. The CMV infection status of donors was not known, potentially confounding age-related changes in expanded clonotypes. Compared with the aged group, the long-lived group had more naive CD4+ T cells, fewer expanded clones and increased TCR diversity, suggesting age selection.

CDR1 and CDR2 are drawn from the germline V gene: SGDLS, YYNGEE. V was cut back by 0 bases and J by 5 bases, leaving a gap of 19 bases between them. The CDR3 sequence holds 17 residues, the cysteine and phenylalanine included. Of the read, only the CDR3 DNA is kept; its 51 bases are in frame from base 1. The rearrangement combines TRBV9 with TRBJ2-3; TRBD2 could be the D gene, as 5 bases match. The receptor's source is a human donor in good health. Specimen: blood. Read as DNA, the sequence is TGTGCCAGCAGCGTAGTCGCCCTAGGGAGTGCGGAAGATACGCAGTATTTT. Translated, it reads CASSVVALGSAEDTQYF. When the CDR3 is completed using the reference TRBV9 and TRBJ2-3 genes on either side, the full variable domain is DSGVTQTPKHLITATGQRVTLRCSPRSGDLSVYWYQQSLDQGLQFLIQYYNGEERAKGNILERFSAQQFPDLHSELNLSSLELGDSALYFCASSVVALGSAEDTQYFGPGTRLTVL.